Listed below are T cell receptor beta chains from one sample, sequenced in a study of cytomegalovirus exposure and HLA in healthy donors. Using immunoSEQ multiplex PCR, the repertoire was profiled, and TCRdb retains in-frame clones only, with some absent. The sample lists approximately 82,000 clones; over 9% were seen once. The sequencing input was PBMCs. Receptors were obtained from a man in his 60s in good health and CMV-seropositive. Both conserved end residues are part of each CDR3. The D gene is left open where the match is weak. Clone size appears in some rows only: once, few, many, or a class for an expanded clone.

V gene	clone size	J gene	D gene	CDR3 DNA	CDR3 protein
TRBV29-1	-	TRBJ1-1	-	TGCAGCGTTGATCGGGGTTCGAACACTGAAGCTTTCTTT	CSVDRGSNTEAFF
TRBV5-6	-	TRBJ1-2	-	TGTGCCAGCAGCTTGCCCGGGGATGATGGCTACACCTTC	CASSLPGDDGYTF
TRBV2	-	TRBJ1-1	-	TGTGCCAGCAGACCCGGGGGTTTCGTGGAAGCTTTCTTT	CASRPGGFVEAFF
TRBV4-1	few	TRBJ1-5	TRBD1	TGCGCCAGCAGCCAAGATCAGGGGACAGGGTTGAATCAGCCCCAGCATTTT	CASSQDQGTGLNQPQHF
TRBV6-1	few	TRBJ1-3	-	TGTGCCAGCAGTGCTCCGGGCGGGTCTGGAAACACCATATATTTT	CASSAPGGSGNTIYF
TRBV27	few	TRBJ1-1	-	TGTGCCAGCAGTTTATCAGTCCAGGGTCATTACACTGAAGCTTTCTTT	CASSLSVQGHYTEAFF
TRBV29-1	-	TRBJ2-3	TRBD2	TGCAGCGTGCCAGAGGGAGGGGATACGCAGTATTTT	CSVPEGGDTQYF
TRBV7-8	few	TRBJ1-2	TRBD1	TGTGCCAGCAGCTTAGGTCCGGACAGGTGGAGGTACACCTTC	CASSLGPDRWRYTF
TRBV5-1	-	TRBJ2-1	-	TGCGCCAGCAGCTTGGGTGTTGAGAATGAGCAGTTCTTC	CASSLGVENEQFF
TRBV10-3	few	TRBJ1-1	-	TGTGCACTCCAGAGCGTGCGGGGCTACACTGAAGCTTTCTTT	CALQSVRGYTEAFF
TRBV7-9	-	TRBJ2-5	-	TGTGCCAGCAGCCCCTATTCGGGGCAAGAGACCCAGTACTTC	CASSPYSGQETQYF
TRBV30	-	TRBJ2-2	-	TGTGCCTGGAGTGTACACGGGATCGGGGAGCTGTTTTTT	CAWSVHGIGELFF
TRBV28	-	TRBJ2-7	TRBD2	TGTGCCAGCAGTTTCGTTGGGACTATGAGACCTCCATATCCGTACTTC	CASSFVGTMRPPYPYF
TRBV7-9	-	TRBJ2-7	-	TGTGCCAGCAGCTTAGTCCAGGGGAACTTCTACGAGCAGTACTTC	CASSLVQGNFYEQYF
TRBV9	few	TRBJ1-2	-	TGTGCCAGCAGCCCGTTGGCGGGGCCCCTTTACTATGGCTACACCTTC	CASSPLAGPLYYGYTF
TRBV27	-	TRBJ2-5	TRBD2	TGTGCCAGCAGTTTATCGACTAGCGGGGGAGAGACCCAGTACTTC	CASSLSTSGGETQYF
TRBV28	-	TRBJ2-7	TRBD2	TGTGCCAGCAGTTTAGCTAGCGGGAGCTCCTACGAGCAGTACTTC	CASSLASGSSYEQYF
TRBV5-5	-	TRBJ2-7	TRBD2	TGTGCCAGCAGCTTAATAGCGGGAGTAACCGAGCAGTACTTC	CASSLIAGVTEQYF
TRBV6-5	-	TRBJ2-7	-	TGTGCCAGCAGTTACAGGATGGGAGCCTACGAGCAGTACTTC	CASSYRMGAYEQYF
TRBV4-1	few	TRBJ2-3	TRBD2	TGCGCCAGCAGCCAACGTCTAGCGGGTCGAGATACGCAGTATTTT	CASSQRLAGRDTQYF
TRBV27	-	TRBJ1-1	TRBD1	TGTGCCAGCAGTTTATCGGTGGACAGGTCTGAAGCTTTCTTT	CASSLSVDRSEAFF
TRBV28	few	TRBJ2-7	-	TGTGCCAGCAGTTTATTGGCAGGGTCCTACGAGCAGTACTTC	CASSLLAGSYEQYF
TRBV7-2	-	TRBJ2-2	TRBD2	TGTGCCAGCAGCGCCTGGGCGGGAGTGATTACCGGGGAGCTGTTTTTT	CASSAWAGVITGELFF
TRBV5-1	-	TRBJ2-3	-	TGCGCCAGCAGCCCGGGGACAACCGTTACAGATACGCAGTATTTT	CASSPGTTVTDTQYF
TRBV19	-	TRBJ2-1	TRBD2	TGTGCCAGTAGTACTGGGACTAGCGGATCCTACAATGAACAGTTCTTC	CASSTGTSGSYNEQFF
TRBV5-1	-	TRBJ2-7	TRBD1	TGCGCCAGCAGCCGGGGACAGACTTCCTACGAGCAGTACTTC	CASSRGQTSYEQYF
TRBV6-5	-	TRBJ2-5	-	TGTGCCAGCAGTTACTATGTGAGCCAAGAGACCCAGTACTTC	CASSYYVSQETQYF
TRBV6-1	-	TRBJ1-5	TRBD1	TGTGCCAGCAGTCGACAGGGTGGGGGACAGCCCCAGCATTTT	CASSRQGGGQPQHF
TRBV5-6	-	TRBJ1-6	-	TGTGCCAGCAGCGCACCGGGACAATATTCACCCCTCCACTTT	CASSAPGQYSPLHF
TRBV28	few	TRBJ1-1	-	TGTGCCTTGCACCGAAGGGGGAACACTGAAGCTTTCTTT	CALHRRGNTEAFF
TRBV7-2	-	TRBJ1-1	-	TGTGCCAGCAGCTTAGACAGTCGCACTGAAGCTTTCTTT	CASSLDSRTEAFF
TRBV28	few	TRBJ1-4	TRBD1	TGTGCCAGCAGTTTAAGGGCCCCGACAGGGAAGGGTGAAAAACTGTTTTTT	CASSLRAPTGKGEKLFF
TRBV29-1	few	TRBJ2-2	TRBD1	TGCAGCGCGGACAGGGTGAACACCGGGGAGCTGTTTTTT	CSADRVNTGELFF
TRBV18	few	TRBJ1-6	TRBD1	TGTGCCAGCTCACCTAACCGGGACAGAAATTCACCCCTCCACTTT	CASSPNRDRNSPLHF
TRBV5-5	few	TRBJ2-3	TRBD2	TGTGCCAGCAGCCGTAGCGGGAGCTATACAGATACGCAGTATTTT	CASSRSGSYTDTQYF
TRBV19	-	TRBJ1-2	-	TGTGCCAGTCTAGCCCGGACGGACTATAACTATGGCTACACCTTC	CASLARTDYNYGYTF
TRBV5-8	-	TRBJ1-4	-	TGTGCCAGCAGCCCATCACTAGGGGGTCGGAGTAATGAAAAACTGTTTTTT	CASSPSLGGRSNEKLFF
TRBV18	-	TRBJ1-3	-	TGTGCCAGCTCACCACTCTCTGTCGGGTCTGGAAACACCATATATTTT	CASSPLSVGSGNTIYF
TRBV5-5	few	TRBJ1-3	-	TGTGCCAGCAGCCAGGACCAGGGGCCAGGAAACACCATATATTTT	CASSQDQGPGNTIYF
TRBV2	few	TRBJ1-2	-	TGTGCCAGCAGTGAAGCGCGAGGGTTCCAGAGCTACACCTTC	CASSEARGFQSYTF
TRBV6-5	-	TRBJ2-3	TRBD2	TGTGCCAGCAGGAGGCCGGGACTAGCATCAGATACGCAGTATTTT	CASRRPGLASDTQYF
TRBV29-1	-	TRBJ1-2	TRBD1	TGCAGCGTTGAGGACGGACAGGGAGGCTATGGCTACACCTTC	CSVEDGQGGYGYTF
TRBV5-8	-	TRBJ2-5	-	TGTGCCAGCAGCTTGGCCACAGGGTTGGGGGAGACCCAGTACTTC	CASSLATGLGETQYF